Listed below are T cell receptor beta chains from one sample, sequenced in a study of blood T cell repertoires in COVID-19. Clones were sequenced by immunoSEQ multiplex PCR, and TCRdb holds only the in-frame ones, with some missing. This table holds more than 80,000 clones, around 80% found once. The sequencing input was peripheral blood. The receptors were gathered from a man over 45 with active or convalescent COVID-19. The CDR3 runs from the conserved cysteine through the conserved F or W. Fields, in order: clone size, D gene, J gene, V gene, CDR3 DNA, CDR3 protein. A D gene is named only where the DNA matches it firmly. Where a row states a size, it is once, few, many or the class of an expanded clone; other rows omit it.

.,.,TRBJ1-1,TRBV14,TGTGCCAGCAGGGAAGAACAGGGTACTGAAGCTTTCTTT,CASREEQGTEAFF
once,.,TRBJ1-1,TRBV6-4,TGTGCCAGCAGTGCGACTGGGGGCTCCGGTGTGGCTTTCTTT,CASSATGGSGVAFF
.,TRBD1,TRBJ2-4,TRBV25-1,TGTGCCAGCAGTCCGGACAGGGGGCTGGGCAAAAACATTCAGTACTTC,CASSPDRGLGKNIQYF
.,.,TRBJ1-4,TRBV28,TGTGCCAGCAGTTTTCTCCCAACTAATGAAAAACTGTTTTTT,CASSFLPTNEKLFF
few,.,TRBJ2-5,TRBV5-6,TGTGCCAGCAGCTTGGGTGGGTTCGGGGAGACCCAGTACTTC,CASSLGGFGETQYF
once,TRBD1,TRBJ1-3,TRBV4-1,TGCGCCAGCAGCCAAGGGGGGACAGCCAGCTCTGGAAACACCATATATTTT,CASSQGGTASSGNTIYF
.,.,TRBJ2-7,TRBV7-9,TGTGCCAGCAGCCTAAATGAGCCCATTTACGAGCAGTACTTC,CASSLNEPIYEQYF
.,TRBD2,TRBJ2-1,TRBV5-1,TGCGCCAGCAGCCTAGGACTAGCGGGGGCCCCCTACAATGAGCAGTTCTTC,CASSLGLAGAPYNEQFF
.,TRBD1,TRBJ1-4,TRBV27,TGTGCCAGCAGTTCGGGACAGGCTGGCAATGAAAAACTGTTTTTT,CASSSGQAGNEKLFF
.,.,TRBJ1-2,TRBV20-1,TGCAGTGCTAGTGTAGATGGGGGCATGAGTGGCTACACCTTC,CSASVDGGMSGYTF
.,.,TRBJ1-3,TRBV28,TGTGCCAGCAGTTTATTTTGGGGAGCTGGAAACACCATATATTTT,CASSLFWGAGNTIYF
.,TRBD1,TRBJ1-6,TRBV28,TGTGCCAGCAGATCGACAGGGAGCTCCTATAATTCACCCCTCCACTTT,CASRSTGSSYNSPLHF
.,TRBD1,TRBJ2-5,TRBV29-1,TGCAGCGTCGGCCCCCCGGGACAGTACCAAGAGACCCAGTACTTC,CSVGPPGQYQETQYF
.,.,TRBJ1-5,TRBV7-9,TGTGCCAGCAGCTTCTCCGAGAATCAGCCCCAGCATTTT,CASSFSENQPQHF
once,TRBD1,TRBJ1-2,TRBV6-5,TGTGCCAGCGGAGGTGCAGGGGGCTATGGCTACACCTTC,CASGGAGGYGYTF
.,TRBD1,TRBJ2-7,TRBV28,TGTGCCAGCCTAACCAGGAACAGGGGGAGTTACGAGCAGTACTTC,CASLTRNRGSYEQYF
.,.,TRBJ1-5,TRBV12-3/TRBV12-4,TGTGCCAGCAGTCCAGGGTTCAATCAGCCCCAGCATTTT,CASSPGFNQPQHF
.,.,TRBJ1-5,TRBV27,TGTGCCAGCAGTTCTGGGGGCGTTCAGCCCCAGCATTTT,CASSSGGVQPQHF
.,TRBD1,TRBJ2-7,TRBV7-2,TGTGCCAGCAGTCATACAGGGGGCGAGCAGTACTTC,CASSHTGGEQYF
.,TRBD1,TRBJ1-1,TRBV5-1,TGCGCCAGCAGCTACCGACAGGGGGCGGGATACACTGAAGCTTTCTTT,CASSYRQGAGYTEAFF
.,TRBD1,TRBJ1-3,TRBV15,TGTGCCACCAGCGGAAGACAGACAGGGAACGAAAACACCATATATTTT,CATSGRQTGNENTIYF
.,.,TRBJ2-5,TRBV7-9,TGTGCCAGCAGCTTAGGGGCCCTTGGACAGTACTTC,CASSLGALGQYF
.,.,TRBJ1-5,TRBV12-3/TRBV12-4,TGTGCCAGCAGTTACAGGGACGGGCAGCCCCAGCATTTT,CASSYRDGQPQHF
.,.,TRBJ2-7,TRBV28,TGTGCCAGCAGCTTAAACAGGTTGGGCCTCTCCTACGAGCAGTACTTC,CASSLNRLGLSYEQYF
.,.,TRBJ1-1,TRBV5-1,TGCGCCAGCAGCTTGGACAGGGTCACTGAAGCTTTCTTT,CASSLDRVTEAFF
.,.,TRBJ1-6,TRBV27,TGTGCCAGCAGTTTGAACCGGGGGTCACCCCTCCACTTT,CASSLNRGSPLHF
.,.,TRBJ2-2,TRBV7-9,TGTGCCAGCAGCCCACGCGTGGAGGACGGGGAGCTGTTTTTT,CASSPRVEDGELFF
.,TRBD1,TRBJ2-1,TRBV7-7,TGTGCCAGCAGCTTGGGACCGGGACAGTACAATGAGCAGTTCTTC,CASSLGPGQYNEQFF
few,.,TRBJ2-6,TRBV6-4,TGTGCCAGCAGCTCCTCGGGGTGGAAGGGATCTGGGGCCAACGTCCTGACTTTC,CASSSSGWKGSGANVLTF
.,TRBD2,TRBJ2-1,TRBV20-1,TGCAGTGCTAGTGAGCCAGCGGGGAGATACAATGAGCAGTTCTTC,CSASEPAGRYNEQFF